These 22 T cell receptor beta chains came from one sample sequenced in a study of T cell responses to AZD1222 COVID-19 vaccine. Measured with immunoSEQ multiplex PCR; TCRdb has only the in-frame clones, and not every one. The sample lists roughly 120,000 clones, around 90% occurring once. This specimen consisted of peripheral blood, obtained on day 0 of AZD1222 vaccination. The receptor set was obtained from an adult in good health.

The J gene is TRBJ1-4, the V gene TRBV19; no reliable D call. This CDR3 comprises 13 residues. The germline V and J ends were trimmed by 5 bases and 5 bases, with 9 bases remaining between them. Germline lookup yields CDR1 LNHDA and CDR2 SQIVND (reference sequence). CDR3 sequence (DNA): TGTGCCAGTAGTGCGCAGAAAAATGAAAAACTGTTTTTT. This codes for CASSAQKNEKLFF.

The chain has TRBV5-1 and TRBJ2-3; a possible D gene is TRBD2 (6 bases). CDR1 is SGHRS and CDR2 is YFSETQ in the germline V gene. Trimming took off 3 bases at V and 0 bases at J, with 11 bases between the two ends. This CDR3 is 15 amino acids long. CDR3 DNA: TGCGCCAGCAGCTCACCACGGGGGAGCACAGATACGCAGTATTTT. Protein: CASSSPRGSTDTQYF.

The gene calls are TRBV7-3 and TRBJ1-2; a weak D match, TRBD1 (6 bases). In germline, CDR1 is SGHTA, CDR2 FQGTGA. V was shortened by 5 bases and J by 10 bases, with 17 bases between the two germline ends. This CDR3 contains 13 residues. CDR3 residues: CASSAGTSFAYTF. DNA of the CDR3: TGTGCCAGCAGCGCCGGGACATCGTTTGCCTACACCTTC.

The chain carries TRBV6-5 and TRBJ2-7, with D unclear. Germline-derived CDR1 and CDR2 are MNHEY and SVGAGI. CDR3 length equals 15 residues. V was shortened by 5 bases and J by 0 bases, with 14 bases between the two germline ends. The DNA of the CDR3 is TGTGCCAGCAGTCCCAACAGTTTTCACTCCTACGAGCAGTACTTC. Protein: CASSPNSFHSYEQYF.

This clone occurred once. The CDR3 DNA reads TGTGCCAGCAGCTTAGACCCGGGGATGGGCACAGATACGCAGTATTTT. Its protein product is CASSLDPGMGTDTQYF. The V call is TRBV7-9, the J call TRBJ2-3; D perhaps matches TRBD2 (5 bases). CDR1 SEHNR and CDR2 FQNEAQ come from the germline V gene (reference sequence). The germline V and J ends were trimmed by 1 base and 1 base, with 12 bases remaining between them. The CDR3 is 16 residues long.

The rearrangement links TRBV9 to TRBJ1-6, with a tentative D call TRBD1 (5 bases). V was trimmed by 4 bases and J by 6 bases, leaving 14 bases between them. Germline V lookup: CDR1 SGDLS, CDR2 YYNGEE. The CDR3 is made up of 15 amino acids. As DNA, the CDR3 is TGTGCCAGCAGCCAGGCCCAGGGTGGTAATTCACCCCTCCACTTT. Its protein product is CASSQAQGGNSPLHF.

The chain uses TRBV21-1 and TRBJ1-1; the table's D call of TRBD1 was not tested on the DNA. TRBV21-1 is reported as a pseudogene. This CDR3 region has 17 residues. The CDR3 sequence is CASSMGGQDLGNTEAFF. The CDR3 DNA is TGTGCCAGCAGCATGGGGGGACAGGACCTTGGGAACACTGAAGCTTTCTTT.

This chain joins TRBV19 and TRBJ1-2, with D maybe TRBD1 (5 bases). Between the trimmed V and J ends, which lost 8 bases and 7 bases, there was a span of 17 bases. The CDR3 runs 13 residues. Germline lookup yields CDR1 LNHDA and CDR2 SQIVND (reference sequence). CDR3 residues: CASQTTGRGGYTF. CDR3 in DNA: TGTGCCAGTCAAACAACAGGTCGGGGTGGCTACACCTTC.

J is TRBJ2-2 and V is TRBV19; D is perhaps TRBD1 (7 bases). Germline V lookup: CDR1 LNHDA, CDR2 SQIVND (reference sequence). The CDR3 sequence is 15 residues long. The V end was cut by 10 bases, the J end by 4 bases, with 19 bases between. Here the CDR3 DNA reads TGTGCCACCTCCGGGGGACAGAGATCCACCGGGGAGCTGTTTTTT. Encoded protein: CATSGGQRSTGELFF.

The chain has TRBV7-6 and TRBJ2-3; 8 nucleotides match TRBD2. Germline V gene sequence: CDR1 SGHVS, CDR2 FNYEAQ. Trimming cost V 5 bases and J 6 bases; bases outside gene matches: 10. The CDR3 has 15 amino acids. CDR3 nucleotides: TGTGCCAGCAGCCCGATAAGCGGGAGATCTGATACGCAGTATTTT. It specifies CASSPISGRSDTQYF.

This clone was detected only a few times. The CDR3 DNA sequence: TGTGCCAGCAGACCGCAGGGGGCGCTGGTTACTGAAGCTTTCTTT. Translating it yields CASRPQGALVTEAFF. The chain couples TRBV6-5 to TRBJ1-1; 8 bases line up with TRBD1. V dropped 6 bases and J dropped 5; count of bases not matched to a gene: 11. CDR3 size: 15 residues. Germline values: CDR1 MNHEY, CDR2 SVGAGI.

The chain uses TRBV6-2 or TRBV6-3 and TRBJ2-7, with D maybe TRBD1 (7 bases). Germline-derived CDR1 and CDR2 are MNHEY and SVGEGT. The CDR3 has 18 amino acids. V was shortened by 0 bases and J by 9 bases, with 27 bases between the two germline ends. CDR3 residues: CASSYSFRGQGVSGGQYF. The CDR3 region has the DNA TGTGCCAGCAGTTACTCCTTCCGGGGGCAGGGGGTATCGGGCGGGCAGTACTTC.

There are a few counts of this clone. The rearrangement uses TRBV30 and TRBJ2-5, with TRBD1 as a possible D gene (6 bases). The germline V and J ends were trimmed by 5 bases and 4 bases, with 14 bases remaining between them. Germline V gene lookup returns CDR1 GTSNPN and CDR2 SVGIG (reference sequence). The CDR3 is 13 amino acids. CDR3 region: CAWGRGTGETQYF. Here the CDR3 DNA reads TGTGCCTGGGGTAGGGGGACGGGAGAGACCCAGTACTTC.

The chain combines TRBV5-5 with TRBJ1-6; D gene uncertain. V was shortened by 4 bases and J by 10 bases, with 21 bases between the two germline ends. The CDR3 consists of 16 residues. CDR1 is SGHKS, CDR2 YYEKEE, per germline (reference sequence). Written as DNA, the CDR3 is TGTGCCAGCAGCCCTCTGGGGAGGATAGTCTCCTCACCCCTCCACTTT. Residues: CASSPLGRIVSSPLHF.

The chain recombines TRBV18 with TRBJ2-2; D gene unclear. V gave up 2 bases and J gave up 0 bases, with 10 bases separating them. The germline V gene has CDR1 KGHSH and CDR2 LQKENI. This CDR3 is 16 amino acids long. CDR3 residues: CASSPGSAANTGELFF. The CDR3 nucleotides read TGTGCCAGCTCACCAGGGTCGGCTGCGAACACCGGGGAGCTGTTTTTT. Using reference TRBV18 and TRBJ2-2 for the parts outside the CDR3, the full variable domain is NAGVMQNPRHLVRRRGQEARLRCSPMKGHSHVYWYRQLPEEGLKFMVYLQKENIIDESGMPKERFSAEFPKEGPSILRIQQVVRGDSAAYFCASSPGSAANTGELFFGEGSRLTVL.

The CDR3 spells CASSLVVLETQYF. DNA of the CDR3: TGTGCCAGCAGTTTAGTAGTGTTAGAGACCCAGTACTTC. The chain carries TRBV12-3 or TRBV12-4 and TRBJ2-5; D ambiguous. The CDR3 runs to 13 residues. Trimming left V 1 base short and J 4 bases short, with 7 bases between.

The chain uses TRBV11-2 and TRBJ1-2; D gene unclear. Trimming stripped 5 bases from V and 4 bases from J, with 11 bases between. Germline CDR1 SGHAT, CDR2 FQNNGV. The CDR3 consists of 13 residues. The CDR3 loop is CASSPRTVYGYTF. CDR3 bases: TGTGCCAGCAGCCCGCGGACGGTCTATGGCTACACCTTC.

This sequence joins TRBV3-1 (or the pseudogene TRBV3-2) and TRBJ1-2, with D possibly matching TRBD1 (6 bases). The CDR3 extends over 16 amino acids. Trimming took off 0 bases at V and 4 bases at J, with 15 bases between the two ends. In germline, CDR1 is LGHDT, CDR2 YNNKEL (reference sequence). The CDR3 bases are TGTGCCAGCAGCCAAGATTGGGGAGGGGGTACCTATGGCTACACCTTC. This gives the protein CASSQDWGGGTYGYTF.

The chain employs TRBV7-2 and TRBJ2-3; TRBD2 aligns across 10 bases. The CDR3 has 15 residues. CDR1 and CDR2 (germline): SGHTA, FQGNSA. Germline trimming cut 1 base from V and 4 bases from J; bases unmatched to any gene: 2. Written as DNA, the CDR3 is TGTGCCAGCAGCTTAGTAGCGGGAGGCCCAGATACGCAGTATTTT. Amino acids: CASSLVAGGPDTQYF.

The V gene is TRBV21-1, the J gene TRBJ1-2; TRBD1 is the table's D call, not checked against the DNA. TRBV21-1 is recorded as a pseudogene. This CDR3 has 15 amino acids. CDR3 protein: CASSKEGGRDNGYTF. Written as DNA, the CDR3 is TGTGCCAGCAGCAAAGAAGGGGGCCGGGACAATGGCTACACCTTC.

The genes are TRBV6-2 or TRBV6-3 and TRBJ1-2; D not resolved. Germline-derived CDR1 and CDR2 are MNHEY and SVGEGT. Trimming took 2 bases from V and 5 from J, leaving 9 bases between them. The CDR3 extends over 13 amino acids. Here the CDR3 DNA reads TGTGCCAGCAGTTACGAGGCGGAGTATGGCTACACCTTC. Its protein product is CASSYEAEYGYTF.

This sequence joins TRBV19 and TRBJ1-5, with TRBD1 as a possible D gene (6 bases). The CDR3 consists of 17 residues. The V gene lost 1 base and the J gene lost 0 bases, with 13 bases spanning the gap. Germline V lookup: CDR1 LNHDA, CDR2 SQIVND (reference sequence). The CDR3 loop reads CASSIVWGALSNQPQHF. CDR3 coding DNA: TGTGCCAGTAGTATAGTTTGGGGGGCCCTTAGCAATCAGCCCCAGCATTTT. Full variable domain (outside the CDR3, taken from reference TRBV19 and TRBJ1-5): DGGITQSPKYLFRKEGQNVTLSCEQNLNHDAMYWYRQDPGQGLRLIYYSQIVNDFQKGDIAEGYSVSREKKESFPLTVTSAQKNPTAFYLCASSIVWGALSNQPQHFGDGTRLSIL.